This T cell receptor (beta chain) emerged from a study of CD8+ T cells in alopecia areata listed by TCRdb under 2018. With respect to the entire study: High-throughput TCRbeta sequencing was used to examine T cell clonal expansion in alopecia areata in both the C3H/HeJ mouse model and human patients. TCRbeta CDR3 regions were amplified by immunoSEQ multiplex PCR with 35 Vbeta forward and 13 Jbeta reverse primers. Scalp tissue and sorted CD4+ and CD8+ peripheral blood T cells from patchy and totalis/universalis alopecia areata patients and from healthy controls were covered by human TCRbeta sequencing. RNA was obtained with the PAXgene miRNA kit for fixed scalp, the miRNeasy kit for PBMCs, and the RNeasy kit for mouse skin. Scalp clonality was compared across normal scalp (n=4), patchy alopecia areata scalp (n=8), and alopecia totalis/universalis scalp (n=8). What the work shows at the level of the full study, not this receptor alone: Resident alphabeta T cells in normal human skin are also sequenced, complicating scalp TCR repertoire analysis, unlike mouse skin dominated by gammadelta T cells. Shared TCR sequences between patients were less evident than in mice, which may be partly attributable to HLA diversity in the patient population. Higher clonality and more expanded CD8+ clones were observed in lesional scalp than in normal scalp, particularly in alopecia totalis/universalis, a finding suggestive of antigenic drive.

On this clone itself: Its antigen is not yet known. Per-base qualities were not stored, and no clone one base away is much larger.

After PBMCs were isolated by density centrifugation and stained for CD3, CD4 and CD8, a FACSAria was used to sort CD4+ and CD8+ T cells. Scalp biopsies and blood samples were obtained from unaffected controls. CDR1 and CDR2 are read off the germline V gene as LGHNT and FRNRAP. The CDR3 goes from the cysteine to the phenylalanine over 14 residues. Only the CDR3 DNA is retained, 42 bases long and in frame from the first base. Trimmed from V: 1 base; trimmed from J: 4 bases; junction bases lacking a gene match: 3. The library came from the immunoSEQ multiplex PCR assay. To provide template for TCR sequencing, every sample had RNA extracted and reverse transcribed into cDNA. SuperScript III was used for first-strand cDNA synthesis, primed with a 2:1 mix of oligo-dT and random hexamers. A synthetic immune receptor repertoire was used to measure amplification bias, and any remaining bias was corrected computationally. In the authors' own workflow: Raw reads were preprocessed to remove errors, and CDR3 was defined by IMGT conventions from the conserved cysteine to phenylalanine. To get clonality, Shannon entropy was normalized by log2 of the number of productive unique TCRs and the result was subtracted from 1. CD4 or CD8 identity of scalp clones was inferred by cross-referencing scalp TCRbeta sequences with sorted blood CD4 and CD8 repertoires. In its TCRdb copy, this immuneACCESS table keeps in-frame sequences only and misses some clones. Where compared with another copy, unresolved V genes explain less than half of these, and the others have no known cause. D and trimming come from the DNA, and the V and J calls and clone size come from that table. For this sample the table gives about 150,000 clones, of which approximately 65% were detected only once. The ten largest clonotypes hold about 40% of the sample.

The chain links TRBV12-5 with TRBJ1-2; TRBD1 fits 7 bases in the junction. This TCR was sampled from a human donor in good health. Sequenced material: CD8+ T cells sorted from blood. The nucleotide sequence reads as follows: TGTGCTAGTGGTTTGGGGACAGGCCTCTATGGCTACACCTTC. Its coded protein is CASGLGTGLYGYTF. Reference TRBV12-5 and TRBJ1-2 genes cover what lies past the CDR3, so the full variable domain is DARVTQTPRHKVTEMGQEVTMRCQPILGHNTVFWYRQTMMQGLELLAYFRNRAPLDDSGMPKDRFSAEMPDATLATLKIQPSEPRDSAVYFCASGLGTGLYGYTFGSGTRLTVV.